These 22 T cell receptor beta chains were all obtained from the same sample, sequenced in a study of identical twins (dated by TCRdb to 2016 to 2017). The library was generated by 5' RACE. Instrument on record: Illumina HiSeq 2000. In-frame beta chains were kept once TCRdb had trimmed the public reads at Q25 with fastp and called clones with MiXCR. Each entry merges the rows of one CDR3 protein and shows their most common DNA and genes. This sample is represented by some 660,000 distinct CDR3 sequences; roughly 8% of them were singletons. The top ten clones comprise roughly 0.9% of the sample. The sample also formed part of further work on yellow fever vaccine responses in identical twins.

Material: PBMCs. Receptors originate from a woman younger than 35 in good health.

This clonotype was detected a few times. The chain couples TRBV15 to TRBJ2-7, with 8 nucleotides matching TRBD1. CDR3 length: 14 residues. V lost 4 bases and J lost 6; bases outside the gene matches: 8. Germline V gene lookup returns CDR1 LNHNV and CDR2 YYDKDF (reference sequence). The CDR3 region has the DNA TGTGCCACCAGCATCGGGGACAGGTTGGTCGAGCAGTACTTC. Protein: CATSIGDRLVEQYF. Drawing the rest from reference TRBV15 and TRBJ2-7, the complete variable domain is DAMVIQNPRYQVTQFGKPVTLSCSQTLNHNVMYWYQQKSSQAPKLLFHYYDKDFNNEADTPDNFQSRRPNTSFCFLDIRSPGLGDTAMYLCATSIGDRLVEQYFGPGTRLTVT.

The rearrangement joins TRBV29-1 to TRBJ2-7; no clear D gene. This CDR3 is built from 14 residues. The germline V gene has CDR1 SQVTM and CDR2 ANQGSEA. V was pared by 1 base and J by 1 base, with 11 bases between. Here the CDR3 reads CSVEVSAGSYEQYF. The CDR3 region has the DNA TGCAGCGTTGAAGTATCCGCAGGATCCTACGAGCAGTACTTC.

V is TRBV4-3 and J is TRBJ2-5; D is perhaps TRBD2 (5 bases). Germline lookup yields CDR1 LGHNA and CDR2 YSLEER. The length of the CDR3 is 14 residues. The ends were cut back, 1 base at V and 5 bases at J, with 11 bases in the middle. This CDR3 reads CASSQVLSAETQYF. The CDR3 nucleotides read TGCGCCAGCAGCCAAGTTCTTAGCGCGGAGACCCAGTACTTC.

V gene TRBV23-1 combines with J gene TRBJ2-7; D ambiguous. TRBV23-1 is treated as an ORF (open reading frame) with a function not yet certain. The CDR3 sequence is 13 residues long. Trimming removed 2 bases at V and 0 bases at J, with 5 bases between. CDR3 protein: CASSQGNSYEQYF. The CDR3 DNA is TGCGCCAGCAGTCAAGGCAACTCCTACGAGCAGTACTTC.

The chain combines TRBV4-3 with TRBJ2-3; 9 nucleotides agree with TRBD2. From germline, CDR1 is LGHNA and CDR2 YSLEER. CDR3 size: 15 residues. The V and J ends lost 1 base and 4 bases, in that order; junction bases with no gene match: 3. CDR3 region: CASSQGGRAADTQYF. The CDR3 DNA follows: TGCGCCAGCAGCCAAGGCGGGAGGGCGGCAGATACGCAGTATTTT.

The V gene is TRBV11-2, the J gene TRBJ2-1; D call uncertain. Germline loops: CDR1 SGHAT, CDR2 FQNNGV. V lost 0 bases, J lost 0 bases, and 12 bases lay in between. CDR3 length: 17 amino acids. CDR3 amino acids: CASSLDLSAYSYNEQFF. Here the CDR3 DNA reads TGTGCCAGCAGCTTAGACCTGTCTGCGTACTCCTACAATGAGCAGTTCTTC.

The rearrangement joins TRBV6-1 to TRBJ2-1; 16 bases agree with TRBD2. The V segment lost 6 bases and the J segment 9 bases; nucleotides outside the gene matches: 8. This CDR3 has 16 amino acids. Germline V gene sequence: CDR1 MNHNS, CDR2 SASEGT. The CDR3 loop is CASSQGTSGRAGEQFF. In DNA, the CDR3 is TGTGCCAGCAGCCAAGGGACTAGCGGGAGGGCAGGTGAGCAGTTCTTC.

V gene TRBV4-2 combines with J gene TRBJ2-1, with D possibly matching TRBD2 (5 bases). With 0 bases removed from V and 4 bases from J, the gap between germline ends came to 25 bases. The CDR3 spans 20 residues. Looked up from germline, CDR1 is LGHNA and CDR2 is YNFKEQ. The CDR3 region is CASSQDPLQRASLSYNEQFF. The DNA for the CDR3 is TGTGCCAGCAGCCAAGATCCCCTTCAACGGGCTAGCCTATCTTACAATGAGCAGTTCTTC.

Many counts were recorded for this clonotype. V and J are TRBV6-5 and TRBJ2-3; D gene ambiguous. Between the trimmed V and J ends, which lost 4 bases and 0 bases, there was a span of 14 bases. Germline CDR1 MNHEY, CDR2 SVGAGI. This CDR3 contains 16 residues. CDR3 bases: TGTGCCAGCAGTTCCTTGGCGAGCGAGAGCACAGATACGCAGTATTTT. This gives the protein CASSSLASESTDTQYF.

This clonotype was picked up a small number of times. The rearrangement joins TRBV29-1 to TRBJ2-2; no firm D call. Looked up from germline, CDR1 is SQVTM and CDR2 is ANQGSEA. V lost 3 bases to trimming and J lost 3 bases, with 8 bases between them. The CDR3 spans 13 residues. The CDR3 is CSVDVRHTGELFF. CDR3 in DNA: TGCAGCGTTGATGTCAGACACACCGGGGAGCTGTTTTTT.

This clonotype was recorded a few times. The V and J genes are TRBV12-3 or TRBV12-4 and TRBJ2-5, with D hard to call. V was trimmed by 2 bases and J by 3 bases, leaving 7 bases between them. The CDR3 sequence is 13 residues long. The CDR3 reads CASSLLVEETQYF. The DNA for the CDR3 is TGTGCCAGCAGTTTATTGGTTGAAGAGACCCAGTACTTC.

This clonotype was picked up a small number of times. The rearrangement joins TRBV13 to TRBJ2-1; possible D gene TRBD1, 6 bases. The CDR3 is made up of 17 amino acids. V lost 0 bases, J lost 5 bases, and 17 bases lay in between. Germline loops: CDR1 PRHDT, CDR2 FYEKMQ (reference sequence). In DNA form, the CDR3 reads TGTGCCAGCAGCTTAGGCCGATTTCGTAACAGGGACAATGAGCAGTTCTTC. Translating it yields CASSLGRFRNRDNEQFF.

This rearrangement joins TRBV28 to TRBJ1-1; D unclear. CDR3 length: 14 residues. Between the trimmed V and J ends, which lost 2 bases and 0 bases, there was a span of 7 bases. Germline CDR1 is MDHEN and CDR2 is SYDVKM. CDR3 in amino acids: CASSLQAMNTEAFF. CDR3 coding DNA: TGTGCCAGCAGTTTACAGGCAATGAACACTGAAGCTTTCTTT.

The table lists this clonotype with many counts. The chain has TRBV7-8 and TRBJ2-1; 13 nucleotides line up with TRBD2. J was trimmed by 8 bases and V by 5 bases; bases with no gene match: 6. The CDR3 runs 15 residues. The germline CDR1 and CDR2 sequences are SGHVS and FQNEAQ. CDR3 bases: TGTGCCAGCAGCGCCCGGACTAGCGGGGGATATGAGCAGTTCTTC. This gives the protein CASSARTSGGYEQFF. The full variable domain, rest sourced from reference TRBV7-8 and TRBJ2-1, is GAGVSQSPRYKVAKRGQDVALRCDPISGHVSLFWYQQALGQGPEFLTYFQNEAQLDKSGLPSDRFFAERPEGSVSTLKIQRTQQEDSAVYLCASSARTSGGYEQFFGPGTRLTVL.

This clonotype has just a few counts. The V gene is TRBV5-1, the J gene TRBJ2-3; D gene uncertain. CDR3 size: 17 residues. V gave up 0 bases and J gave up 0 bases, with 14 bases separating them. The germline V gene encodes CDR1 SGHRS and CDR2 YFSETQ. CDR3 in DNA: TGCGCCAGCAGCTTGGCGTCGACTGGAACTAGCACAGATACGCAGTATTTT. This sequence encodes CASSLASTGTSTDTQYF. Complete variable domain (other parts from reference TRBV5-1 and TRBJ2-3): KAGVTQTPRYLIKTRGQQVTLSCSPISGHRSVSWYQQTPGQGLQFLFEYFSETQRNKGNFPGRFSGRQFSNSRSEMNVSTLELGDSALYLCASSLASTGTSTDTQYFGPGTRLTVL.

This clonotype was picked up a small number of times. The CDR3 DNA is TGCAGCGTTGAGGGGGCACAAGAGACCCAGTACTTC. This codes for CSVEGAQETQYF. This chain connects TRBV29-1 to TRBJ2-5, with D maybe TRBD1 (6 bases). Trimming cost V 3 bases and J 2 bases, with 7 bases left between them. CDR1 and CDR2 from the germline V gene are SQVTM and ANQGSEA. The CDR3 is made up of 12 amino acids.

The chain combines TRBV12-3 or TRBV12-4 with TRBJ2-5; tentatively, D is TRBD2 (6 bases). The CDR3 has 13 residues. V was clipped by 7 bases and J by 1 base, with 10 bases between them. The CDR3 bases are TGTGCCAGCAAAGCGGGCCTCCAAGAGACCCAGTACTTC. Protein product: CASKAGLQETQYF.

The sample holds many counts of this clonotype. CDR3: CASTPTGFYNEQFF. Written as DNA, the CDR3 is TGTGCCAGCACCCCCACAGGATTCTACAATGAGCAGTTCTTC. This chain uses TRBV12-3 or TRBV12-4 with TRBJ2-1; maybe TRBD1 (5 bases). V lost 7 bases and J lost 3, with 13 bases in between. The CDR3 loop spans 14 amino acids.

The chain links TRBV2 to TRBJ2-4; a weak D match, TRBD2 (5 bases). Between the trimmed V and J ends, which lost 3 bases and 3 bases, there was a span of 15 bases. Germline V gene sequence: CDR1 SNHLY, CDR2 FYNNEI. The CDR3 extends over 16 amino acids. CDR3 sequence: CASSDRISDFKNIQYF. Here the CDR3 DNA reads TGTGCCAGCAGTGATCGGATTAGCGATTTCAAAAACATTCAGTACTTC.

On this clonotype itself: This may arise from a read error, as a much more abundant clone is one base away. This chain connects TRBV29-1 to TRBJ2-3; D is unresolved. The CDR3 has 12 amino acids. Germline CDR1 reads SQVTM; CDR2 reads ANQGSEA. Trimming shortened V by 0 bases and J by 6 bases, and 7 bases separated the two germline ends. CDR3 coding DNA: TGCAGCGTTGAAGATTGTGCGGATACGCAGTATTTT. Its protein product is CSVEDCADTQYF.

Many counts were recorded for this clonotype. The chain has TRBV13 and TRBJ2-2; 10 bases fit TRBD1. Germline trimming cut 4 bases from V and 5 bases from J; bases unmatched to any gene: 1. This CDR3 has 14 residues. In germline, CDR1 is PRHDT, CDR2 FYEKMQ (reference sequence). DNA for the CDR3: TGTGCCAGCAGCTGGGGACAGGGGACCGGGGAGCTGTTTTTT. This gives the protein CASSWGQGTGELFF. Full variable domain (outside the CDR3, taken from reference TRBV13 and TRBJ2-2): AAGVIQSPRHLIKEKRETATLKCYPIPRHDTVYWYQQGPGQDPQFLISFYEKMQSDKGSIPDRFSAQQFSDYHSELNMSSLELGDSALYFCASSWGQGTGELFFGEGSRLTVL.

This clonotype was seen a handful of times. The genes are TRBV5-1 and TRBJ2-5, with D tentatively TRBD2 (5 bases). Germline assignment: CDR1 SGHRS and CDR2 YFSETQ. The CDR3 has 17 amino acids. Trimming removed 0 bases from V and 0 bases from J, with 15 bases in between. DNA for the CDR3: TGCGCCAGCAGCTTGGCCCCGACGGGAACGTACCAAGAGACCCAGTACTTC. Translating it yields CASSLAPTGTYQETQYF.